This T cell receptor beta chain appears in the sequencing data of a study of regulatory T cells in long-lasting Graves disease. Libraries of TCR beta came from iRepertoire HTBI primers plus Arm-PCR of CDR3 regions. TCRdb analysed the multiplex PCR reads with MiXCR anew, one entry per CDR3 protein. The sample holds roughly 510,000 distinct CDR3 sequences, about 16% seen once. Time point meaning: newly diagnosed GD, antithyroid drugs for less than 3 months. PBMC RNA served as the TCR library source. Study-level points and caveats: Persistent Graves' patients showed less TCR diversity than newly diagnosed ones.

About this clonotype: Its antigen remains unknown.

Deletions cut 8 bases from V and 0 bases from J, with 12 bases between. The CDR3 covers 14 residues. In germline, CDR1 is MNHNS, CDR2 SASEGT. The sample was also reused in another study, on T cells in Graves' hyperthyroidism and ophthalmopathy. Per that paper: Researchers found most expanded thyroid clonotypes above 0.001 in blood as well.

This receptor was obtained from a man between 18 and 35 years old with Graves disease. The sequenced sample was peripheral blood mononuclear cells (PBMCs), obtained at new diagnosis, from a patient treated with antithyroid drugs. The V call is TRBV6-1, the J call TRBJ2-3, with D unresolved. The CDR3 coding sequence is TGTGCCAGCGTGTCGTCCGGGAGCACAGATACGCAGTATTTT. Amino acid sequence: CASVSSGSTDTQYF.